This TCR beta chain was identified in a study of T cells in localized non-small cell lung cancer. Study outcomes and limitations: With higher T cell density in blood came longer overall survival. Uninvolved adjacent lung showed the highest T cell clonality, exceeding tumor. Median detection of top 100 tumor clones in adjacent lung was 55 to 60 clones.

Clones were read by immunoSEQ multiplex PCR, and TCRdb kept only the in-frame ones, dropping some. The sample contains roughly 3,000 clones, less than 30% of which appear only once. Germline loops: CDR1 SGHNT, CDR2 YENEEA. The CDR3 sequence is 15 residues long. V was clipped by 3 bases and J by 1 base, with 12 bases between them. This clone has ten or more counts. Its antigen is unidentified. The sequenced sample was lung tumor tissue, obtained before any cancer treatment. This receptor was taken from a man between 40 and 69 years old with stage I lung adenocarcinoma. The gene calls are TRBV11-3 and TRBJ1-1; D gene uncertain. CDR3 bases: TGTGCCAGCAGCTTCGAAGGAGTGGGGAACACTGAAGCTTTCTTT. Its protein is CASSFEGVGNTEAFF.